A selection of T cell receptor beta chains follows, all from one sample in a study of cytomegalovirus exposure and HLA in healthy donors. TCRdb's table, derived via immunoSEQ multiplex PCR, lists solely in-frame clones and lacks some. Counted here are about 160,000 clones, about 75% occurring once; the ten biggest clones make up around 2.4%. Input material: PBMCs. These receptors were taken from a female donor in good health and CMV-seronegative. Each CDR3 is given with its conserved first and last residue. Each record gives: V gene, clone size, D gene, J gene, CDR3 DNA, CDR3 protein. D genes are given only for firm matches. Only part of the rows carry a size: once, few, many, or a class if the clone is expanded.

v_gene: TRBV7-8; abundance: .; d_gene: TRBD1; j_gene: TRBJ1-4; CDR3nt: TGTGTCAGCAGCTTAGGAGGATTTCGGACAGGGAGCGAAAAACTGTTTTTT; CDR3aa: CVSSLGGFRTGSEKLFF
v_gene: TRBV12-5; abundance: .; d_gene: .; j_gene: TRBJ1-1; CDR3nt: TGTGCTAGTGGTTTAGGAGGCTTGAACACTGAAGCTTTCTTT; CDR3aa: CASGLGGLNTEAFF
v_gene: TRBV7-2; abundance: .; d_gene: TRBD1; j_gene: TRBJ2-6; CDR3nt: TGTGCCAGCAGCTTAGGAGGGGGCGGTGGGGCCAACGTCCTGACTTTC; CDR3aa: CASSLGGGGGANVLTF
v_gene: TRBV30; abundance: .; d_gene: .; j_gene: TRBJ1-3; CDR3nt: TGTGCCTGGAGTGTCTTAGGAGGGACCATATATTTT; CDR3aa: CAWSVLGGTIYF
v_gene: TRBV6-4; abundance: .; d_gene: .; j_gene: TRBJ1-1; CDR3nt: TGTGCCAGCAGTGACACGCGACAGTCTGAAGCTTTCTTT; CDR3aa: CASSDTRQSEAFF
v_gene: TRBV19; abundance: .; d_gene: .; j_gene: TRBJ1-2; CDR3nt: TGTGCCAGTGACCCTGGGGAGGCCTATGGCTACACCTTC; CDR3aa: CASDPGEAYGYTF
v_gene: TRBV4-2; abundance: .; d_gene: TRBD1; j_gene: TRBJ2-7; CDR3nt: TGTGCCAGCAGCCTACTACTGTCCCGGGACAGGGAGCAGTACTTC; CDR3aa: CASSLLLSRDREQYF
v_gene: TRBV19; abundance: .; d_gene: TRBD1; j_gene: TRBJ1-4; CDR3nt: TGTGCCAGTAGTGGGCGGACAGGCCCAGAAAAACTGTTTTTT; CDR3aa: CASSGRTGPEKLFF
v_gene: TRBV9; abundance: few; d_gene: TRBD2; j_gene: TRBJ2-3; CDR3nt: TGTGCCAGCAGCGGTAGCGGGGGCCGGGTCACAGATACGCAGTATTTT; CDR3aa: CASSGSGGRVTDTQYF
v_gene: TRBV11-3; abundance: once; d_gene: .; j_gene: TRBJ2-1; CDR3nt: TGTGCCAGCAGTCCAGGGGAGACGCATGAGCAGTTCTTC; CDR3aa: CASSPGETHEQFF
v_gene: TRBV7-2; abundance: .; d_gene: TRBD2; j_gene: TRBJ2-1; CDR3nt: TGTGCCAGCAGCCCCGGACTAGCGGGGGTAGGTGAGCAGTTCTTC; CDR3aa: CASSPGLAGVGEQFF
v_gene: TRBV12-5; abundance: .; d_gene: .; j_gene: TRBJ2-3; CDR3nt: TGTGCTAGTGGTTTGGGTAGCTGGAGGGCAGATACGCAGTATTTT; CDR3aa: CASGLGSWRADTQYF
v_gene: TRBV6-6; abundance: .; d_gene: TRBD1; j_gene: TRBJ2-1; CDR3nt: TGTGCCAGCAGTGGCGACAGGGGGCGCGGGAATGAGCAGTTCTTC; CDR3aa: CASSGDRGRGNEQFF
v_gene: TRBV7-9; abundance: .; d_gene: TRBD2; j_gene: TRBJ2-1; CDR3nt: TGTGCCAGCAGCTTAGGTGAGGGGACTAGTCTAAATGAGCAGTTCTTC; CDR3aa: CASSLGEGTSLNEQFF
v_gene: TRBV30; abundance: .; d_gene: TRBD2; j_gene: TRBJ2-5; CDR3nt: TGTGCCTGGATGAATCCCGGGGGGGCTTTAGGTCAAGAGACCCAGTACTTC; CDR3aa: CAWMNPGGALGQETQYF
v_gene: TRBV11-3; abundance: few; d_gene: TRBD1; j_gene: TRBJ1-5; CDR3nt: TGTGCCAGCAGCTTCTTCGGACAGGAGAGCAATCAGCCCCAGCATTTT; CDR3aa: CASSFFGQESNQPQHF
v_gene: TRBV9; abundance: .; d_gene: TRBD1; j_gene: TRBJ1-2; CDR3nt: TGTGCCAGCAGCGTAGGGGGACAGGGGGCAACAAACTATGGCTACACCTTC; CDR3aa: CASSVGGQGATNYGYTF
v_gene: TRBV19; abundance: .; d_gene: TRBD1; j_gene: TRBJ2-7; CDR3nt: TGTGCCAGTAGTATAGGAGATCAGGGGGTCTACGAGCAGTACTTC; CDR3aa: CASSIGDQGVYEQYF
v_gene: TRBV6-1; abundance: .; d_gene: .; j_gene: TRBJ2-1; CDR3nt: TGTGCCAGCAGTGCGGCAGGGCCCCACCACAATGAGCAGTTCTTC; CDR3aa: CASSAAGPHHNEQFF
v_gene: TRBV30; abundance: .; d_gene: TRBD1; j_gene: TRBJ2-3; CDR3nt: TGTGCCTTGGGTCAGGGGGCGAGCACAGATACGCAGTATTTT; CDR3aa: CALGQGASTDTQYF
v_gene: TRBV7-2; abundance: .; d_gene: TRBD2; j_gene: TRBJ2-3; CDR3nt: TGTGCCAGCAGCTTAGGGACTAGCGGGGGGACAGATACGCAGTATTTT; CDR3aa: CASSLGTSGGTDTQYF
v_gene: TRBV6-5; abundance: .; d_gene: .; j_gene: TRBJ1-5; CDR3nt: TGTGCCAGCAGTTACTCAGAGAGCAATCAGCCCCAGCATTTT; CDR3aa: CASSYSESNQPQHF
v_gene: TRBV28; abundance: .; d_gene: TRBD1; j_gene: TRBJ1-1; CDR3nt: TGTGCCAGCAGCTTAAGACAGGGGCGGAGCACTGAAGCTTTCTTT; CDR3aa: CASSLRQGRSTEAFF
v_gene: TRBV12-5; abundance: many; d_gene: .; j_gene: TRBJ1-1; CDR3nt: TGTGCTAGTGCCCGAGCAAACACTGAAGCTTTCTTT; CDR3aa: CASARANTEAFF
v_gene: TRBV4-3; abundance: .; d_gene: TRBD2; j_gene: TRBJ2-7; CDR3nt: TGCGCCAGCAGCCAAGAAGGGAGGCGGCTAGCGGGGGGGAACTACGAGCAGTACTTC; CDR3aa: CASSQEGRRLAGGNYEQYF
v_gene: TRBV10-2; abundance: .; d_gene: .; j_gene: TRBJ1-1; CDR3nt: TGCGCCAGCCAAAAGAGGGGGGGGGCGGCTGAAGCTTTCTTT; CDR3aa: CASQKRGGAAEAFF
v_gene: TRBV7-9; abundance: .; d_gene: .; j_gene: TRBJ2-2; CDR3nt: TGTGCCAGCAGCTCGACTAGTAACACCGGGGAGCTGTTTTTT; CDR3aa: CASSSTSNTGELFF
v_gene: TRBV7-3; abundance: .; d_gene: .; j_gene: TRBJ1-2; CDR3nt: TGTGCCAGCAGCAATTACGGGTCTGGCTACACCTTC; CDR3aa: CASSNYGSGYTF